This record concerns one T cell receptor beta chain sequence. The antigen remains unidentified. Profiled with immunoSEQ multiplex PCR; TCRdb holds only in-frame clones, not every one. The profile shows more than 45,000 clones, 81% of them singletons. The data were obtained in a study of memory CD4+ T cells and cytomegalovirus serostatus. Study-level results: About 40% of the roughly 160 known CMV-associated TCRbeta sequences appeared in CD4+ memory. The CMV-associated TCR signature appears largely within the CD4+ memory repertoire. Median bootstrapped AUC for CMV status was around 0.96 originally, 0.75 to 0.91 US-trained.

Single viable CD3+CD4+CD8-CD45RO+ cells were sorted as the memory CD4+ T cells. Total CD4+ T cells were enriched by CD4 positive selection. Specimen: memory CD4+ T cells from blood. The sequence derives from an adult in good health and CMV-seronegative.

The CDR3 coding sequence is TGTGCCAGCAGCTTGGTTGGGACAGGGGGCACAAATGAAAAACTGTTTTTT. As protein: CASSLVGTGGTNEKLFF. The chain uses TRBV5-5 and TRBJ1-4; TRBD1 aligns across 12 bases. With 0 bases clipped from V and 5 bases from J, the junction kept 5 bases outside the gene matches. The CDR3 extends over 17 amino acids. CDR1 and CDR2 from the germline V gene are SGHKS and YYEKEE (reference sequence).